This T cell receptor beta chain was sequenced for a study of identical twins. The CDR3 runs to 14 residues. The germline CDR1 and CDR2 sequences are SEHNR and FQNEAQ (reference sequence). Trimming took 0 bases from V and 6 from J, leaving 9 bases between them. Using its own MiXCR run on the 5' RACE reads, TCRdb lists one record per CDR3 protein. The table shows 200,000 to 250,000 distinct CDR3 sequences, with around 7% occurring only once. In its sample, this clonotype was seen many times. Its antigen is not identified. Overall study findings and caveats: Conclusions were drawn cross-sectionally by statistical analysis, without following the same donors.

In addition, the sample was reused for a study of yellow fever vaccine responses in identical twins. In that study: Reported findings indicate that twins' vaccine T cell responses seemed partially convergent, partially personalized.

Sequences were obtained from memory (CD45RO+) T cells sorted from blood. This TCR derives from a young woman in good health. This chain uses TRBV7-9 with TRBJ2-1; D might be TRBD2 (7 bases). In DNA form, the CDR3 reads TGTGCCAGCAGCTTAGCAGGGGGGGCCAATGAGCAGTTCTTC. The encoded protein is CASSLAGGANEQFF.